The 17 T cell receptor beta chains given below trace back to one sample, sequenced in a study of shared clonotypes between healthy human individuals. Data came from immunoSEQ multiplex PCR; TCRdb stores just in-frame clones and leaves some out. The profile shows approximately 500,000 clones, less than 96% of them singletons. Material for sequencing was naive CD4+ T cells sorted from blood. Indicated subset: CD45RA+ positively selected. The receptors were gathered from a woman younger than 45 in good health.

CDR3 protein: CASSPLVPLGRAYNEQFF. In nucleotides, the CDR3 is TGTGCCAGCAGCCCCCTAGTCCCCCTAGGACGGGCCTACAATGAGCAGTTCTTC. The chain is built from TRBV7-3 and TRBJ2-1; no clear D gene. Germline V lookup: CDR1 SGHTA, CDR2 FQGTGA. The V and J ends lost 5 bases and 2 bases respectively, with 22 bases between them. The CDR3 extends over 18 amino acids.

CDR3 sequence: CASSSIGRGRYSNQPQHF. CDR3 sequence (DNA): TGTGCCAGCAGTTCGATCGGGCGAGGGCGCTATAGCAATCAGCCCCAGCATTTT. This chain links TRBV27 with TRBJ1-5, with D uncertain. Trimming shortened V by 4 bases and J by 0 bases, and 19 bases separated the two germline ends. CDR3 length: 18 amino acids. CDR1 and CDR2 from the germline V gene are MNHEY and SMNVEV (reference sequence).

The chain combines TRBV5-6 with TRBJ2-6, with D hard to call. V was cut by 1 base and J by 4 bases, with 12 bases left in between. This CDR3 has 16 amino acids. Germline V gives CDR1 SGHDT, CDR2 YYEEEE. Written as DNA, the CDR3 is TGTGCCAGCAGCTTGCCGGACCCTTCCGGGGCCAACGTCCTGACTTTC. This translates into CASSLPDPSGANVLTF.

This clone was detected once. The chain employs TRBV19 and TRBJ2-1; TRBD1 is a possible D gene (5 bases). The CDR3 loop spans 13 amino acids. V dropped 5 bases and J dropped 9 bases, with 14 bases sitting between them. Germline V gene lookup returns CDR1 LNHDA and CDR2 SQIVND (reference sequence). CDR3 nucleotides: TGTGCCAGTAGTGTCACAGGAAGGGGTGAGCAGTTCTTC. Protein product: CASSVTGRGEQFF. The variable domain in full, with the rest retrieved from reference TRBV19 and TRBJ2-1, is DGGITQSPKYLFRKEGQNVTLSCEQNLNHDAMYWYRQDPGQGLRLIYYSQIVNDFQKGDIAEGYSVSREKKESFPLTVTSAQKNPTAFYLCASSVTGRGEQFFGPGTRLTVL.

The chain recombines TRBV7-9 with TRBJ2-3; D gene unclear. Deletions cut 0 bases from V and 6 bases from J, with 4 bases between. Germline V CDR1 and CDR2: SEHNR, FQNEAQ (reference sequence). There are 12 residues in the CDR3. CDR3 DNA sequence: TGTGCCAGCAGCTTAGCCTCTGATACGCAGTATTTT. It codes for CASSLASDTQYF. Based on the CDR3 plus reference TRBV7-9 and TRBJ2-3, the full variable domain is DTGVSQNPRHKITKRGQNVTFRCDPISEHNRLYWYRQTLGQGPEFLTYFQNEAQLEKSRLLSDRFSAERPKGSFSTLEIQRTEQGDSAMYLCASSLASDTQYFGPGTRLTVL.

The gene calls are TRBV4-1 and TRBJ2-3, with TRBD2 identical over 7 bases. The CDR3 covers 19 residues. Unmatched junction bases numbered 17, after V lost 0 bases and J lost 5 bases. Per germline, CDR1 MGHRA and CDR2 YSYEKL. The CDR3 sequence: CASSQEVSGRPAGRDTQYF. The CDR3 bases are TGCGCCAGCAGCCAAGAGGTATCCGGGAGGCCGGCGGGCAGAGATACGCAGTATTTT.

This chain links TRBV28 with TRBJ2-7, with 8 nucleotides matching TRBD2. Germline V gene sequence: CDR1 MDHEN, CDR2 SYDVKM. The junction had 9 bases not matched to a gene; V was cut back by 7 bases and J by 7 bases. There are 13 residues in the CDR3. The CDR3 spells CASTGGPEGEQYF. DNA of the CDR3: TGTGCCAGCACGGGAGGGCCGGAGGGGGAGCAGTACTTC.

In its sample, this clone was seen a few times. The same CDR3 also results from other DNA sequences found in this sample. V is TRBV30 and J is TRBJ2-7; D not certain. With 0 bases removed from V and 4 bases from J, the gap between germline ends came to 4 bases. There are 11 residues in the CDR3. Per germline, CDR1 GTSNPN and CDR2 SVGIG (reference sequence). The CDR3 protein is CAWSVLYEQYF. For the CDR3, the DNA is TGTGCCTGGAGTGTACTTTACGAGCAGTACTTC.

This rearrangement joins TRBV27 to TRBJ2-7, with D possibly being TRBD1 (6 bases). V shed 6 bases and J shed 1 base, with 16 bases lying between them. This CDR3 comprises 15 residues. Germline V lookup: CDR1 MNHEY, CDR2 SMNVEV (reference sequence). The CDR3 DNA follows: TGTGCCAGCAGCTCTCGTGGGGGCATGTCCTACGAGCAGTACTTC. Protein product: CASSSRGGMSYEQYF.

The J gene is TRBJ2-7, the V gene TRBV10-3, with 9 bases that match TRBD1. V lost 10 bases, J lost 6 bases, and 7 bases stayed unmatched. The CDR3 is 12 residues long. Germline CDR1 is ENHRY and CDR2 is SYGVKD. The CDR3 DNA sequence: TGTGCCAGCGGACAGGGGCGGGTCGAGCAGTACTTC. Encoded protein: CASGQGRVEQYF.

The rearrangement joins TRBV30 to TRBJ2-5; D is undetermined. The J call could be wrong; TRBJ2-7 is a better fit for the DNA end. Germline CDR1 GTSNPN, CDR2 SVGIG (reference sequence). The CDR3 is 14 residues long. Written as DNA, the CDR3 is TGTGCCTGGAGTGTTATGCTGTCCTCCGGCGAGCAGTACTTC. Protein product: CAWSVMLSSGEQYF.

This clone was picked up a small number of times. Other DNA sequences in the sample encode the same CDR3. V gene TRBV11-2 combines with J gene TRBJ1-5; D remains unclear. CDR3 size: 14 residues. The germline gives CDR1 SGHAT, CDR2 FQNNGV. V was shortened by 1 base and J by 4 bases, with 8 bases between the two germline ends. For the CDR3, the DNA is TGTGCCAGCAGCTTAGGGACGGGTAATCAGCCCCAGCATTTT. Its protein is CASSLGTGNQPQHF. Full variable domain (outside the CDR3, taken from reference TRBV11-2 and TRBJ1-5): EAGVAQSPRYKIIEKRQSVAFWCNPISGHATLYWYQQILGQGPKLLIQFQNNGVVDDSQLPKDRFSAERLKGVDSTLKIQPAKLEDSAVYLCASSLGTGNQPQHFGDGTRLSIL.

The chain combines TRBV29-1 with TRBJ2-5, with 9 bases lining up with TRBD1. The J call may be wrong; the DNA end is better matched by TRBJ2-7. The CDR3 is 16 amino acids. The V gene's germline CDR1 is SQVTM and CDR2 ANQGSEA. The CDR3 sequence: CSVVTFTGTGTYEQYF. The CDR3 nucleotides are TGCAGCGTTGTAACTTTCACCGGGACAGGGACCTACGAGCAGTACTTC.

This clone was observed once. This chain joins TRBV7-9 and TRBJ2-7, with TRBD1 matching over 8 bases. The CDR3 is 15 amino acids. The germline gives CDR1 SEHNR, CDR2 FQNEAQ (reference sequence). The V segment lost 4 bases and the J segment 4 bases; nucleotides outside the gene matches: 9. This CDR3 is CASSSRQGFKYEQYF. CDR3 bases: TGTGCCAGCAGCTCCAGACAGGGGTTTAAGTACGAGCAGTACTTC.

The CDR3 loop is CASSQGSGPMGEKLFF. The CDR3 DNA sequence: TGCGCCAGCAGCCAAGGTTCGGGACCTATGGGGGAAAAACTGTTTTTT. The gene calls are TRBV4-1 and TRBJ1-4; perhaps TRBD1 as D (5 bases). From germline, CDR1 is MGHRA and CDR2 YSYEKL. The CDR3 contains 16 residues. V lost 1 base and J 8 bases, leaving 17 bases between the germline ends.

The chain recombines TRBV28 with TRBJ2-1, with D perhaps TRBD1 (5 bases). Trimming left V 5 bases short and J 7 bases short, with 21 bases between. CDR3 size: 16 residues. Germline V lookup: CDR1 MDHEN, CDR2 SYDVKM. CDR3 protein: CASSPRWTPFRNEQFF. The CDR3 DNA sequence: TGTGCCAGCAGTCCCCGGTGGACACCGTTTAGAAATGAGCAGTTCTTC. Supplemented by reference TRBV28 and TRBJ2-1, the full variable domain reads DVKVTQSSRYLVKRTGEKVFLECVQDMDHENMFWYRQDPGLGLRLIYFSYDVKMKEKGDIPEGYSVSREKKERFSLILESASTNQTSMYLCASSPRWTPFRNEQFFGPGTRLTVL.

The gene calls are TRBV28 and TRBJ1-2; TRBD1 matches 7 bases. The V segment lost 7 bases and the J segment 7 bases; nucleotides outside the gene matches: 6. The CDR3 contains 12 residues. The germline CDR1 and CDR2 sequences are MDHEN and SYDVKM. The CDR3 loop reads CASKGQGGGYTF. The CDR3 region has the DNA TGTGCCAGCAAGGGGCAGGGGGGTGGCTACACCTTC.